One sample yielded the 2 T cell receptor beta chains listed below, sequenced in a study of blood T cell repertoires in COVID-19. Using immunoSEQ multiplex PCR, the repertoire was profiled, and TCRdb retains in-frame clones only, with some absent. The repertoire holds approximately 170,000 clones, with around 90% as singletons. The specimen sequenced was peripheral blood. Every receptor here comes from a man in his fifties or sixties with acute or convalescent COVID-19.

Regarding this clone: This CDR3 is also generated by other DNA sequences in the sample. The chain has TRBV10-3 and TRBJ2-7; 8 bases match TRBD1. The V and J ends lost 2 bases and 3 bases, in that order; junction bases with no gene match: 0. This CDR3 contains 13 residues. Germline values: CDR1 ENHRY, CDR2 SYGVKD. In DNA form, the CDR3 reads TGTGCCATCAGTGAGACAGGGGGCTACGAGCAGTACGTC. It translates to CAISETGGYEQYV.

V gene TRBV6-5 combines with J gene TRBJ1-5, with 7 positions matching TRBD1. V lost 6 bases and J lost 6; bases outside the gene matches: 8. Germline CDR1 MNHEY, CDR2 SVGAGI. The CDR3 covers 14 residues. The CDR3 DNA sequence: TGTGCCAGCAGAGGAGACAGGGATCGTCAGCCCCAGCATTTT. Protein product: CASRGDRDRQPQHF.